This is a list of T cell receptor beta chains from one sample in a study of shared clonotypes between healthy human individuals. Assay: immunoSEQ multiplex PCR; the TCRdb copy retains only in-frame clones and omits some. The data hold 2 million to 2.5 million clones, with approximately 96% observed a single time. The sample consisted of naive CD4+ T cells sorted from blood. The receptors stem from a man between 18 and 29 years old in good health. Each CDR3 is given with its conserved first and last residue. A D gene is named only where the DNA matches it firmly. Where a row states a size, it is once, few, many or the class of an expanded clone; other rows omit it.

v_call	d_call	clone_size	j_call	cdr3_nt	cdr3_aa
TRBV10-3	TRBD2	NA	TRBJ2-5	TGTGCCATCAGCCGACTAGCGGAGGAGTTGCAGACCCAGTACTTC	CAISRLAEELQTQYF
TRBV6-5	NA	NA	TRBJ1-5	TGTGCCAGCAGTTACCGGGCGGAAAGCAATCAGCCCCAGCATTTT	CASSYRAESNQPQHF
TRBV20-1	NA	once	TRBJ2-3	TGCAGTTCCGGCTCAGATTATACGCAGTATTTT	CSSGSDYTQYF
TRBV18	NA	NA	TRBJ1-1	TGTGCCAGCTCACCATCAGCCATGAACACTGAAGCTTTCTTT	CASSPSAMNTEAFF
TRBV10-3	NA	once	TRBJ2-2	TGTGCCATCAGTGAGTCATTGGGGGGTCCGAACACCGGGGAGCTGTTTTTT	CAISESLGGPNTGELFF
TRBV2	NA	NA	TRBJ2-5	TGTGCCAGCAGTGTGAGAGCATGGAGTCAAGAGACCCAGTACTTC	CASSVRAWSQETQYF
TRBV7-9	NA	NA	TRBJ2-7	TGTGCCAGCAGCTTTGGGGACTCCGAGCAGTACTTC	CASSFGDSEQYF
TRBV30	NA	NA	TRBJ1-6	TGTGCCTGGAGAAAAGGGAAGGTCGCTATAGATTCACCCCTCCACTTT	CAWRKGKVAIDSPLHF
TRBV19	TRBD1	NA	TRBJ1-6	TGTGCCAGTAAGGGGGCCGGGAATTCACCCCTCCACTTT	CASKGAGNSPLHF
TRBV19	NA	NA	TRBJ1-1	TGTGCCAGTAGTATGGGGGGCGTGAACACTGAAGCTTTCTTT	CASSMGGVNTEAFF
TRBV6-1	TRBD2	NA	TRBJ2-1	TGTGCCAGTAGCGGGATGACCTACAATGAGCAGTTCTTC	CASSGMTYNEQFF
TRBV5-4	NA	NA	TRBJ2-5	TGTGCCAGCAGCTTGGAAAGGGTCCAAGAGACCCAGTACTTC	CASSLERVQETQYF
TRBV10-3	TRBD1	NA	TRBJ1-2	TGTGCCATCAGTGAGGGGGACAGTGGGAGCTATGGCTACACCTTC	CAISEGDSGSYGYTF
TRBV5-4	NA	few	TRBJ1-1	TGTGCCAGCAGCTTGAACACTGAAGCTTTCTTT	CASSLNTEAFF
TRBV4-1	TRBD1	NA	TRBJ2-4	TGCGCCAGCAGCAACCCAGACAGGGGGATGCTCAAAAACATTCAGTACTTC	CASSNPDRGMLKNIQYF
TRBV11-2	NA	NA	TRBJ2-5	TGTGCCAGCAGCTTAGTTACAGGTGGCCGAGAGACCCAGTACTTC	CASSLVTGGRETQYF
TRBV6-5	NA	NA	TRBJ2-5	TGTGCCAGCAGTTACTCGACCGAGTACCAAGAGACCCAGTACTTC	CASSYSTEYQETQYF
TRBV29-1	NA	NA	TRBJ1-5	TGCAGCGTTGACGGGCGGGCCCAGCATTTT	CSVDGRAQHF
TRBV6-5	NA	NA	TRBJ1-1	TGTGCCAGCAGTTACGGCCAGGGACGGACTGAAGCTTTCTTT	CASSYGQGRTEAFF
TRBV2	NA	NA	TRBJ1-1	TGTGCCAGCAGGGGGGAGAACACTGAAGCTTTCTTT	CASRGENTEAFF
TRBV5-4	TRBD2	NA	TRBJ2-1	TGTGCCAGCAGCTGGCGCGGGACTAGTAAGTACAATGAGCAGTTCTTC	CASSWRGTSKYNEQFF
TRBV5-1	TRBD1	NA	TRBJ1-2	TGCGCCAGCAGCTCACCGGGACAGGGGGCACTCTTC	CASSSPGQGALF
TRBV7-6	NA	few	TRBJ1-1	TGTGCCAGCAGCTTAGGGACACTCAACACTGAAGCTTTCTTT	CASSLGTLNTEAFF
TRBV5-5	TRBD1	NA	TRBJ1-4	TGTGCCAGCAGCTTGGGGACAGGGACCTCGGGAGTTGAAAAACTGTTTTTT	CASSLGTGTSGVEKLFF
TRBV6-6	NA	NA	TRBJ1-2	TGTGCCAGCAGTTCCCTCCTCCCGGGGGGCACTTTTGGCTACACCTTC	CASSSLLPGGTFGYTF
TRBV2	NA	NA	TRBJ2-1	TGTGCCAGCAGGACCGGGACCTCCTACAATGAGCAGTTCTTC	CASRTGTSYNEQFF
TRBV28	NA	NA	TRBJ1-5	TGTGCCAGTACTTTGTGGGCCCAGCCCCAGCATTTT	CASTLWAQPQHF
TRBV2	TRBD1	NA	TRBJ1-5	TGTGCCAGCAGTTCGGACAGGGGGATCAACAATCAGCCCCAGCATTTT	CASSSDRGINNQPQHF
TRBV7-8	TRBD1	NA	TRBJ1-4	TGTGCCAGCAGCAGCCGGGACAGGGTTGAAAAACTGTTTTTT	CASSSRDRVEKLFF
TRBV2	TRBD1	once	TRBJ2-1	TGTGCCAGCAGTGGGACGGGGAGACAGGGGGTCTTC	CASSGTGRQGVF
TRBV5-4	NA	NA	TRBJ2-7	TGTGCCAGCAGCCATGAAGGGTTAAGCACCTACGAGCAGTACTTC	CASSHEGLSTYEQYF
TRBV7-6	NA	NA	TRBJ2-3	TGTGCCAGCAGCTTAGATGCAGGGTCCAATACGCAGTATTTT	CASSLDAGSNTQYF
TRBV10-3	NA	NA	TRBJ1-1	TGTGCCATCAGTGAGGGGGCCAAGAAAGCTTTCTTT	CAISEGAKKAFF
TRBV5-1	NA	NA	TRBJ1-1	TGCGCCAGTACTGGGAACACTGAAGCTTTCTTT	CASTGNTEAFF
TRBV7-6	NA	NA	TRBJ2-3	TGTGCCAGCAGCTCAGGACGATTTGATGGCACAGATACGCAGTATTTT	CASSSGRFDGTDTQYF
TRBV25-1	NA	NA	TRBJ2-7	TGTGCCAGCAGTGAATCCGGCAGCAACTACGAGCAGTACTTC	CASSESGSNYEQYF
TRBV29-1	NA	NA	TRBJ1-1	TGCAGCGTACATTTTGATGCGGCCTCCGAAGCTTTCTTT	CSVHFDAASEAFF
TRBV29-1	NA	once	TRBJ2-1	TGCAGCGCCTGGAAGGCAGATTTAGGCCCCTACAATGAGCAGTTCTTC	CSAWKADLGPYNEQFF
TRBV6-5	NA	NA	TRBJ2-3	TGTGCCAGCACTCCCTCGGGCGGATTTCTTGATACGCAGTATTTT	CASTPSGGFLDTQYF
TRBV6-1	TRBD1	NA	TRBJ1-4	TGTGCCAGCAGTGAAGCGGACAGGGCCCTGGGGGGTGAAAAACTGTTTTTT	CASSEADRALGGEKLFF
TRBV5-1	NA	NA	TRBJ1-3	TGCGCCAGCAGCTCGGGGACGGCGGAAGGAAACACCATATATTTT	CASSSGTAEGNTIYF
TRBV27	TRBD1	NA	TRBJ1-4	TGTGCCAGCAGGACATATAGGGACAGTCCTAATGAAAAACTGTTTTTT	CASRTYRDSPNEKLFF
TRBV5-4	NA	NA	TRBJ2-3	TGTGCCAGCAGCTTGGATTATTGGGGAGGAGGCACAGATACGCAGTATTTT	CASSLDYWGGGTDTQYF
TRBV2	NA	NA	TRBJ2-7	TGTGCCTCCGGGACCTACTACGAGCAGTACTTC	CASGTYYEQYF
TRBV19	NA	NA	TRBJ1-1	TGTGCCAGTAGTAATTGGACAGTTTACACTGAAGCTTTCTTT	CASSNWTVYTEAFF
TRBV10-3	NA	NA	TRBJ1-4	TGTGCCATCAGGGGCAGGGCCGATGAAAAACTGTTTTTT	CAIRGRADEKLFF
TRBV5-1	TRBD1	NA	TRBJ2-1	TGCGCCAGCAGCGGAGCCGGGACAGGGTTTTCTTCTGAGCAGTTCTTC	CASSGAGTGFSSEQFF